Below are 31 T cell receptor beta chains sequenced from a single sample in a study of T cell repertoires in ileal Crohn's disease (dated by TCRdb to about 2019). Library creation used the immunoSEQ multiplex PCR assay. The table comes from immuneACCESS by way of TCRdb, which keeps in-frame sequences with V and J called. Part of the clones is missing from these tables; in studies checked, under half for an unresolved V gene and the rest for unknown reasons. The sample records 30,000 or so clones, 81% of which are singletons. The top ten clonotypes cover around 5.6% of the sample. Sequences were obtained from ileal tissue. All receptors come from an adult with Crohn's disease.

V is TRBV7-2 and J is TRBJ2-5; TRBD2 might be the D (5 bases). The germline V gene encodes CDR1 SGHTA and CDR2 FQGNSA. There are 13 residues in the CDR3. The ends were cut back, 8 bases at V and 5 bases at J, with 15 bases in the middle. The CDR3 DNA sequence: TGTGCCAGCTCCCTCGGCGGGCCTGAGACCCAGTACTTC. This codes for CASSLGGPETQYF.

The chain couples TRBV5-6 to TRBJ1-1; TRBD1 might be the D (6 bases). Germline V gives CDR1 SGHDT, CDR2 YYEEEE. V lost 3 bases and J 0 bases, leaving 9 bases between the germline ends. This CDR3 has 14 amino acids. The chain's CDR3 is CASSWDIMNTEAFF. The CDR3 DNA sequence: TGTGCCAGCAGCTGGGACATAATGAACACTGAAGCTTTCTTT.

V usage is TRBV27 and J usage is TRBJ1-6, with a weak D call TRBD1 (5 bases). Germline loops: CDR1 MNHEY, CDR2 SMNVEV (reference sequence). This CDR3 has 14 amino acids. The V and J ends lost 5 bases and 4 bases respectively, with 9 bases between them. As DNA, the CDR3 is TGTGCCAGCAGTCCCCAGGGTTATAATTCACCCCTCCACTTT. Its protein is CASSPQGYNSPLHF.

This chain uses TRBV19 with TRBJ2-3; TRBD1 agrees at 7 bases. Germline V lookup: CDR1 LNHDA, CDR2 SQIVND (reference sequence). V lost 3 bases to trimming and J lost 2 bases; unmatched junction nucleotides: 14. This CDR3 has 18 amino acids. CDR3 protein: CASSMGTSGQINTDTQYF. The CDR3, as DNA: TGTGCCAGTAGTATGGGCACTTCGGGACAGATTAACACAGATACGCAGTATTTT.

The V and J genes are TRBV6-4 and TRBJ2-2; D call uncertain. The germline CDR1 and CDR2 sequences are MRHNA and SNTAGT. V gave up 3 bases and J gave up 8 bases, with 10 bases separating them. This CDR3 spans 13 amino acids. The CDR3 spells CASSESRIGELFF. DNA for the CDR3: TGTGCCAGCAGTGAATCCCGTATAGGGGAGCTGTTTTTT.

The CDR3 reads CASSYLTGIGELFF. In DNA form, the CDR3 reads TGTGCCAGCAGTTACCTCACAGGGATCGGGGAGCTGTTTTTT. This chain joins TRBV6-5 and TRBJ2-2, with D perhaps TRBD1 (6 bases). There are 14 residues in the CDR3. CDR1 and CDR2 from the germline V gene are MNHEY and SVGAGI. V shed 2 bases and J shed 7 bases, with 11 bases lying between them.

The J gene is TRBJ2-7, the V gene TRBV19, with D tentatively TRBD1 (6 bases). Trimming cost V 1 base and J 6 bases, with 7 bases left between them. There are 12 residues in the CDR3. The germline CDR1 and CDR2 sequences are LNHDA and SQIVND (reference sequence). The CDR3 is CASSIVRGEQYF. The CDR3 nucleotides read TGTGCCAGTAGTATAGTCAGGGGCGAGCAGTACTTC.

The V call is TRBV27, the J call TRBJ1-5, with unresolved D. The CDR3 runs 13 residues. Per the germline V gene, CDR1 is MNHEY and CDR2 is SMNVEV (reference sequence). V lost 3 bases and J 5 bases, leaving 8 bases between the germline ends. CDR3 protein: CASSFGRDQPQHF. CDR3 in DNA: TGTGCCAGCAGTTTTGGGCGGGATCAGCCCCAGCATTTT.

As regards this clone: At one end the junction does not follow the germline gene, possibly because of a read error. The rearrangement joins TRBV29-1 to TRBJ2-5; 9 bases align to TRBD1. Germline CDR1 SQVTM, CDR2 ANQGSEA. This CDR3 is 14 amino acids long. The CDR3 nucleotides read TGCAGCGTAGAAGGACAGGGGATCCAAAAGACCCAGTACTTC. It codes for CSVEGQGIQKTQYF.

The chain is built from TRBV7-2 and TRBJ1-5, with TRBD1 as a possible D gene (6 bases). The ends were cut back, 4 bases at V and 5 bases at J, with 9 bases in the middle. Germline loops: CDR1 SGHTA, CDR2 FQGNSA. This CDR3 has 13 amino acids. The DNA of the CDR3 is TGTGCCAGCAGCTCCCAGGGGTATCAGCCCCAGCATTTT. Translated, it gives CASSSQGYQPQHF.

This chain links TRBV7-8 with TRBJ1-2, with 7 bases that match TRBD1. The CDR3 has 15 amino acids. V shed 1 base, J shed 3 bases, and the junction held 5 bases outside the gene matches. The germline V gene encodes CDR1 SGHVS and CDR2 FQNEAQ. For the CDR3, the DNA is TGTGCCAGCAGCTTAGGTCACAGGGGTGACTATGGCTACACCTTC. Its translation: CASSLGHRGDYGYTF.

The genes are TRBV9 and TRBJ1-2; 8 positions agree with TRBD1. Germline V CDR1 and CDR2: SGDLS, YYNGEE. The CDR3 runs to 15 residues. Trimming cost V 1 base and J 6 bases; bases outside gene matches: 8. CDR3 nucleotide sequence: TGTGCCAGCAGCGTATCGGGGACAGGAAGGAATGGCTACACCTTC. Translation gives CASSVSGTGRNGYTF.

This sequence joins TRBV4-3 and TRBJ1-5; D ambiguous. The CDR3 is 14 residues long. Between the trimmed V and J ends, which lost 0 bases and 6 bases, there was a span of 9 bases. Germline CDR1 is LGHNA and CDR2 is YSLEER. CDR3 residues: CASSQEGGTQPQHF. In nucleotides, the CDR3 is TGCGCCAGCAGCCAAGAGGGAGGTACTCAGCCCCAGCATTTT.

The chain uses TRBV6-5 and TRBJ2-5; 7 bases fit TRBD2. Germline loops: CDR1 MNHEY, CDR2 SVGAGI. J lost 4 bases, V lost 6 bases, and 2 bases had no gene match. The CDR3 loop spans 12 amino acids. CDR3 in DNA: TGTGCCAGCAGCTCGGGGGGAGAGACCCAGTACTTC. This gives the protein CASSSGGETQYF.

DNA for the CDR3: TGTGCCAGCAGTGAACTCAAGAGCGGGGGGGCAAACGGGGAGCTGTTTTTT. Amino acids: CASSELKSGGANGELFF. The rearrangement links TRBV25-1 to TRBJ2-2; 10 nucleotides line up with TRBD2. The ends lost 2 bases at V and 7 bases at J; junction bases unmatched: 10. The CDR3 totals 17 residues. CDR1 MGHDK and CDR2 SYGVNS come from the germline V gene.

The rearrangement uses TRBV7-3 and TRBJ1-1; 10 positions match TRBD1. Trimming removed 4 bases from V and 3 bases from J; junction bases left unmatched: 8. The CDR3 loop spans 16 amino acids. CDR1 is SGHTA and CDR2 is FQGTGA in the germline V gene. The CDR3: CASSSGQGVLYTEAFF. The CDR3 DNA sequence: TGTGCCAGCAGCTCCGGACAGGGGGTATTGTACACTGAAGCTTTCTTT.

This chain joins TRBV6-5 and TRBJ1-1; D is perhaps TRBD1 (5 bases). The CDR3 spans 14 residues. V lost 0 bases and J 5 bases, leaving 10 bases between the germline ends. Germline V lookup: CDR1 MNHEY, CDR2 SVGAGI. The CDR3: CASSYSGAQTEAFF. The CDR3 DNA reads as TGTGCCAGCAGTTACTCAGGGGCCCAGACTGAAGCTTTCTTT.

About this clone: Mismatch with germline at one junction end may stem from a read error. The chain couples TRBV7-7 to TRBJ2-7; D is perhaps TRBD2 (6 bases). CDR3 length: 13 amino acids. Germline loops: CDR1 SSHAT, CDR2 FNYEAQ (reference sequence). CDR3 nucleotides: TGTGCTAGCAGCCCGCGGGGTTCCTACGAGCAGTACTTC. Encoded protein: CASSPRGSYEQYF.

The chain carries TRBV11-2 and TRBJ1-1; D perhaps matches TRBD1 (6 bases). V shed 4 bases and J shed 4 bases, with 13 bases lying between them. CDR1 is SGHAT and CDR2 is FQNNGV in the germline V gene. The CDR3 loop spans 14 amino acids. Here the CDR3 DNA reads TGTGCCAGCAGCTCAACAGGGTTTGGCACTGAAGCTTTCTTT. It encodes CASSSTGFGTEAFF.

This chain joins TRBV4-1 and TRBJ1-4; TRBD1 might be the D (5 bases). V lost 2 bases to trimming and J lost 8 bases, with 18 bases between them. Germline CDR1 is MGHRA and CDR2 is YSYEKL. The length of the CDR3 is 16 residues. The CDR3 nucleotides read TGCGCCAGCAGCCAATCTACCAGGGTGAGGTGGGAAAAACTGTTTTTT. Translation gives CASSQSTRVRWEKLFF.

The CDR3 DNA is TGTGCCAGCAGCCCCCGTGGTAGCGGGGGGGCAACAGATACGCAGTATTTT. Its protein is CASSPRGSGGATDTQYF. This chain uses TRBV7-9 with TRBJ2-3; 11 nucleotides match TRBD2. Looked up from germline, CDR1 is SEHNR and CDR2 is FQNEAQ (reference sequence). Trimming cost V 5 bases and J 3 bases; bases outside gene matches: 10. The CDR3 is made up of 17 amino acids.

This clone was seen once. The CDR3 nucleotides read TGTGCCAGCAGCGGCACCTCCTACGAGCAGTACTTC. Encoded protein: CASSGTSYEQYF. The V gene is TRBV5-4, the J gene TRBJ2-7; D remains ambiguous. Trimming left V 4 bases short and J 0 bases short, with 5 bases between. The germline V gene encodes CDR1 SGHNT and CDR2 YYREEE (reference sequence). This CDR3 spans 12 amino acids.

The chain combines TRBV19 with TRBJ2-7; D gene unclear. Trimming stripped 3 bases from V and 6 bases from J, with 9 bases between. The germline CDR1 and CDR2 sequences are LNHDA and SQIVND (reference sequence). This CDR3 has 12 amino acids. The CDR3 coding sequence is TGTGCCAGTAGTATGTCTACTCGCGAGCAGTACTTC. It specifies CASSMSTREQYF. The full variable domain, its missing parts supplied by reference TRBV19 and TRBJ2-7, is DGGITQSPKYLFRKEGQNVTLSCEQNLNHDAMYWYRQDPGQGLRLIYYSQIVNDFQKGDIAEGYSVSREKKESFPLTVTSAQKNPTAFYLCASSMSTREQYFGPGTRLTVT.

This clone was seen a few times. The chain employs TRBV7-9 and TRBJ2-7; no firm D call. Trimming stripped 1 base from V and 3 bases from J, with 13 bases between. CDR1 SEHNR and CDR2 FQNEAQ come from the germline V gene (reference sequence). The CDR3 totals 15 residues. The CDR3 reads CASSLDGQAVYEQYF. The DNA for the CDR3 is TGTGCCAGCAGCTTAGATGGGCAGGCTGTCTACGAGCAGTACTTC.

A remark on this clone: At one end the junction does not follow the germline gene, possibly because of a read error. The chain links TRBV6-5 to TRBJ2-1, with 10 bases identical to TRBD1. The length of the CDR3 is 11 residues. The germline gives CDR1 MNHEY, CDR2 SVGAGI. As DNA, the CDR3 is TGTGCCAGCAGGGGACAGGGGATGGGGGTCTTC. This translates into CASRGQGMGVF.

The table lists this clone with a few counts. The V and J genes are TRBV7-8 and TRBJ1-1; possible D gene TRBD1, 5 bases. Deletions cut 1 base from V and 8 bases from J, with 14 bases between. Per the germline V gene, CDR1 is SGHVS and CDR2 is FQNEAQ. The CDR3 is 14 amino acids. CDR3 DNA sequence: TGTGCCAGCAGCTTAGGGGCCACAGGTTTGGAAGCTTTCTTT. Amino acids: CASSLGATGLEAFF.

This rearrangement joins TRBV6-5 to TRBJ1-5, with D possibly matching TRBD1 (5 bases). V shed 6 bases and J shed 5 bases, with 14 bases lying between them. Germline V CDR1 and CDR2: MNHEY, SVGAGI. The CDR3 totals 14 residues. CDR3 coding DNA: TGTGCCAGCAGAGGCCAGGGCCCTTATCAGCCCCAGCATTTT. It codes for CASRGQGPYQPQHF.

In DNA, the CDR3 is TGTGCCAGTGGGCGAAGGGACTCACAAGAGACCCAGTACTTC. Amino acid sequence: CASGRRDSQETQYF. The chain uses TRBV6-6 and TRBJ2-5, with D possibly TRBD2 on 6 matching bases. Trimming cost V 9 bases and J 2 bases, with 16 bases left between them. The CDR3 covers 14 residues. In germline, CDR1 is MNHNY, CDR2 SVGAGI (reference sequence).

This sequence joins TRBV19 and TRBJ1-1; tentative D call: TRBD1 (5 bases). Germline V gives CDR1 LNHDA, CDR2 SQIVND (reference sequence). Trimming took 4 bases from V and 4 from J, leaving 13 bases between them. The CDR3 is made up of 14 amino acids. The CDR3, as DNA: TGTGCCAGTAGTAGATACAGGCTCAGCACTGAAGCTTTCTTT. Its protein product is CASSRYRLSTEAFF.

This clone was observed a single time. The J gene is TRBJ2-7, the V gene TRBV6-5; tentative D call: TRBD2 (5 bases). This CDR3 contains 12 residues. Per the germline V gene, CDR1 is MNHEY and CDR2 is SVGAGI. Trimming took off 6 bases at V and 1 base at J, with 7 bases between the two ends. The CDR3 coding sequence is TGTGCCAGCAGGACGGGGTCCTACGAGCAGTACTTC. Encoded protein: CASRTGSYEQYF.

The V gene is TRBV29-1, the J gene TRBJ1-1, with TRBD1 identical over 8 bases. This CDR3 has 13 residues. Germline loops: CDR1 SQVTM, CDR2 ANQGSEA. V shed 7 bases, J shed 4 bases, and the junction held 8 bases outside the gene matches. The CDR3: CSALDRVGTEAFF. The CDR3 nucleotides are TGCAGCGCCTTGGACAGGGTCGGCACTGAAGCTTTCTTT.